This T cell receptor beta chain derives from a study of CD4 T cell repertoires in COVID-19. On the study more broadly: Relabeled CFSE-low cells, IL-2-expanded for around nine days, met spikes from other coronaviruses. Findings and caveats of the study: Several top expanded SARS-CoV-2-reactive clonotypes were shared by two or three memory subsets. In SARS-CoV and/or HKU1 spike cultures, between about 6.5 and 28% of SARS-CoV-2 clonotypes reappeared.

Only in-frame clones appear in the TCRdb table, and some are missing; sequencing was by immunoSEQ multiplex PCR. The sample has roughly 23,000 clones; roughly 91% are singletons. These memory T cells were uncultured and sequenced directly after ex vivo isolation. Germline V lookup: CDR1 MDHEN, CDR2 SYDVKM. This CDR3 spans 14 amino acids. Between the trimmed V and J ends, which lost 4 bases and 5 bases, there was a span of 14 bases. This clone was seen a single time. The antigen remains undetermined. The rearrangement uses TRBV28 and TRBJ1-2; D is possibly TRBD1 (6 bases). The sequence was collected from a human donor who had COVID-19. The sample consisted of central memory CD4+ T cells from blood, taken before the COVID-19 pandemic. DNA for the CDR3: TGTGCCAGCAGTTCAGACAGGTGGAGTTATGGCTACACCTTC. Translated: CASSSDRWSYGYTF.